This T cell receptor (beta chain) was recovered during a study of blood T cell repertoires in COVID-19. Clones were sequenced by immunoSEQ multiplex PCR, and TCRdb holds only the in-frame ones, with some missing. The sample yields about 250,000 clones, roughly 82% seen once. CDR1 and CDR2 (germline): MDHEN, SYDVKM. This CDR3 region has 15 residues. V was pared by 2 bases and J by 4 bases, with 5 bases of the junction left unmatched. This clonotype originated in a woman over 75 with COVID-19, enrolled during active disease. The material sequenced was peripheral blood. The chain carries TRBV28 and TRBJ1-3, with 7 positions matching TRBD1. Written as DNA, the CDR3 is TGTGCCAGCAGTTTAGGGACAGTGGGAGGAAACACCATATATTTT. Residues: CASSLGTVGGNTIYF. Full variable domain (missing parts from reference TRBV28 and TRBJ1-3): DVKVTQSSRYLVKRTGEKVFLECVQDMDHENMFWYRQDPGLGLRLIYFSYDVKMKEKGDIPEGYSVSREKKERFSLILESASTNQTSMYLCASSLGTVGGNTIYFGEGSWLTVV.